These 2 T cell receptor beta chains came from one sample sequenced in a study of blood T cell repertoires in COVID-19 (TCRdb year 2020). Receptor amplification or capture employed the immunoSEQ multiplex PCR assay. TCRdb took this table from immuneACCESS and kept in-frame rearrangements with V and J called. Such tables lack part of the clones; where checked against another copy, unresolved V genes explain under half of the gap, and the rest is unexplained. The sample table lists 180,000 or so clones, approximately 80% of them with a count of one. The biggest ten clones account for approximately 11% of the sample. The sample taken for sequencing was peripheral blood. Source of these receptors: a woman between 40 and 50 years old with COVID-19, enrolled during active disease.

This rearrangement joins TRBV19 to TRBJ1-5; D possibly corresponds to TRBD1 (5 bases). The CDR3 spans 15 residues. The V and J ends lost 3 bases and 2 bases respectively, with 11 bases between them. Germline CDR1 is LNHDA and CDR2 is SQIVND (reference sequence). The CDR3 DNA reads TGTGCCAGTAGTATCTCCAGGGATGGCAATCAGCCCCAGCATTTT. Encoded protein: CASSISRDGNQPQHF.

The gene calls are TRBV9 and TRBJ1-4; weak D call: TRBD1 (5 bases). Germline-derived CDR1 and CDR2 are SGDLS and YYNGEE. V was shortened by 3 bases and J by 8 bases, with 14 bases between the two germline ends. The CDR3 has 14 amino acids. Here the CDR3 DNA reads TGTGCCAGCAGCGGCCGGGAGTCAGGGGAAAAACTGTTTTTT. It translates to CASSGRESGEKLFF.